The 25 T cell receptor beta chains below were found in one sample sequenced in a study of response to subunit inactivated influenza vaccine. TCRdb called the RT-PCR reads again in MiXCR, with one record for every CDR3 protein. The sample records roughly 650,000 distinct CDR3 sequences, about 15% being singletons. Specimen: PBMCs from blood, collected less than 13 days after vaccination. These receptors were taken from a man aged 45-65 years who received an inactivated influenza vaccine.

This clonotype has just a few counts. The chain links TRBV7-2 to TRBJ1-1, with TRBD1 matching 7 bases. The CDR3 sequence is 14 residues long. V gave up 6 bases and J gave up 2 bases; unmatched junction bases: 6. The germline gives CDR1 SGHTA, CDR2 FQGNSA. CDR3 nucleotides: TGTGCCAGCAGAGACGGGACAGCAAACACTGAAGCTTTCTTT. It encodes CASRDGTANTEAFF. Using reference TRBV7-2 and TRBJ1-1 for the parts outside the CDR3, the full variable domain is GAGVSQSPSNKVTEKGKDVELRCDPISGHTALYWYRQSLGQGLEFLIYFQGNSAPDKSGLPSDRFSAERTGGSVSTLTIQRTQQEDSAVYLCASRDGTANTEAFFGQGTRLTVV.

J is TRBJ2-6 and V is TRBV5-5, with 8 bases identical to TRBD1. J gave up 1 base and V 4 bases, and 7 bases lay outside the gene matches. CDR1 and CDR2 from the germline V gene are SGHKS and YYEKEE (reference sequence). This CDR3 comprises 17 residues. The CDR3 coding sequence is TGTGCCAGCAGCCCCACAGGGGGGTATTCTGGGGCCAACGTCCTGACTTTC. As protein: CASSPTGGYSGANVLTF.

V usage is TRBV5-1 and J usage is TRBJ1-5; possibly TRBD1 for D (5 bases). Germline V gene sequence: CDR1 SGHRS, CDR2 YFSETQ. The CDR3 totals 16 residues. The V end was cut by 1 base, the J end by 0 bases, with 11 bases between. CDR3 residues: CASSLSPQGSNQPQHF. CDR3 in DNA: TGCGCCAGCAGCTTGAGTCCTCAGGGTAGCAATCAGCCCCAGCATTTT.

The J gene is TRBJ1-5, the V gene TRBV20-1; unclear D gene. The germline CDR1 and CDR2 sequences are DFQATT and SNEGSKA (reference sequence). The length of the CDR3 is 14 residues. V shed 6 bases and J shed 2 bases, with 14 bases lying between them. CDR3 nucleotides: TGCAGTGCCAGGATCTCCTTGGGCAATCAGCCCCAGCATTTT. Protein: CSARISLGNQPQHF.

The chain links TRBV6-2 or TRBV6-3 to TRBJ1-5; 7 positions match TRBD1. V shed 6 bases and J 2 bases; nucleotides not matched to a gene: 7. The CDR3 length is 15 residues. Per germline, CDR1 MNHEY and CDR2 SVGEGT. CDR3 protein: CASRPHRGGNQPQHF. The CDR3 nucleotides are TGTGCCAGCAGACCTCACAGGGGTGGCAATCAGCCCCAGCATTTT.

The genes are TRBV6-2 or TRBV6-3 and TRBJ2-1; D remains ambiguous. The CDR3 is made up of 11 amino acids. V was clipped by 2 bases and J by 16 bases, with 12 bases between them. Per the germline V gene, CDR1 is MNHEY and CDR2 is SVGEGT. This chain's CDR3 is CASSYEVRFFF. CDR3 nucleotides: TGTGCCAGCAGTTACGAGGTCAGGTTTTTCTTC.

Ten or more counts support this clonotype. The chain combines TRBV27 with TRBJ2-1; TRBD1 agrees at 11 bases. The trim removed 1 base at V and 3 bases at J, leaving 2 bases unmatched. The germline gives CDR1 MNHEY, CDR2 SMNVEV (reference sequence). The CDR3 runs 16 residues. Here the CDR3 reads CASSLWGTGGYNEQFF. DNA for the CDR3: TGTGCCAGCAGTTTATGGGGGACAGGGGGCTACAATGAGCAGTTCTTC.

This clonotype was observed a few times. The CDR3 is CASSSPSVGGKFF. The CDR3 region has the DNA TGTGCCAGCAGTTCCCCCTCGGTGGGGGGCAAGTTCTTC. The rearrangement joins TRBV6-2 or TRBV6-3 to TRBJ2-1; D may match TRBD1 or TRBD2 (6 bases each). CDR3 length: 13 amino acids. V was trimmed by 4 bases and J by 14 bases, leaving 18 bases between them. Germline CDR1 and CDR2: MNHEY and SVGEGT.

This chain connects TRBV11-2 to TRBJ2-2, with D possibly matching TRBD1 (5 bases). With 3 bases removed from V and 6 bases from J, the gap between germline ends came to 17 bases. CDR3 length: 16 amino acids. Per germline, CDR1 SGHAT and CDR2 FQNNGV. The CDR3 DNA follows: TGTGCCAGCAGCTTCGCCCGTTCAGGGTGGGCCGGGGAGCTGTTTTTT. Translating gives CASSFARSGWAGELFF.

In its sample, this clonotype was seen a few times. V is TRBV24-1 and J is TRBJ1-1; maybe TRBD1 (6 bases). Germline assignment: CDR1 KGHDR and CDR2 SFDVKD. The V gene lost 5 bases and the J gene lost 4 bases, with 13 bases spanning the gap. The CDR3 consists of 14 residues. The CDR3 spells CATSGTGTSTEAFF. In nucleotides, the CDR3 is TGTGCCACCAGTGGTACCGGGACAAGCACTGAAGCTTTCTTT.

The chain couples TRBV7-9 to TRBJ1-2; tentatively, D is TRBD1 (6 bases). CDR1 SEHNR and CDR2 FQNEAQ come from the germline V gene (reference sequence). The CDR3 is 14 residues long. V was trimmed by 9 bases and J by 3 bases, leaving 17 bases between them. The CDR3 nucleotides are TGTGCCAGAGAAGAGTACAGGGTGGACTATGGCTACACCTTC. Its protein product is CAREEYRVDYGYTF.

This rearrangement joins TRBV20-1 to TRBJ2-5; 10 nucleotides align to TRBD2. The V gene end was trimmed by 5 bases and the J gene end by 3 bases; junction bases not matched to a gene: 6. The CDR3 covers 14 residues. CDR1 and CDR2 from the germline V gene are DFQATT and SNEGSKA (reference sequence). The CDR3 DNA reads TGCAGTGCTCCCCCTGGACTAGCGGAAGAGACCCAGTACTTC. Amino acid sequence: CSAPPGLAEETQYF.

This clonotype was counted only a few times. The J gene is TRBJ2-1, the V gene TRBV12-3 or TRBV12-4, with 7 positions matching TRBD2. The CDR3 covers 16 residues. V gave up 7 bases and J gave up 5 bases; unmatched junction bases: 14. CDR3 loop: CASTQRLAVMDNEQFF. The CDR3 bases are TGTGCCAGCACCCAACGACTAGCCGTTATGGACAATGAGCAGTTCTTC.

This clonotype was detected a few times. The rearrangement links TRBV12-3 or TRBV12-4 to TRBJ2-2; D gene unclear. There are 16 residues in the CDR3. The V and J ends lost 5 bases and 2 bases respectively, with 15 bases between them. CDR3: CASSLPIAANTGELFF. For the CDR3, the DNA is TGTGCCAGCAGTCTCCCCATAGCCGCAAACACCGGGGAGCTGTTTTTT.

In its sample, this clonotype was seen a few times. CDR3: CASSPSRVGAGKLFF. The CDR3 DNA sequence: TGTGCCAGCAGCCCCAGTCGGGTGGGGGCCGGAAAACTGTTTTTT. The rearrangement joins TRBV5-5 to TRBJ1-4; perhaps TRBD1 as D (6 bases). Germline CDR1 is SGHKS and CDR2 is YYEKEE (reference sequence). The CDR3 has 15 amino acids. V lost 4 bases, J lost 10 bases, and 20 bases lay in between. Full variable domain (outside the CDR3, taken from reference TRBV5-5 and TRBJ1-4): DAGVTQSPTHLIKTRGQQVTLRCSPISGHKSVSWYQQVLGQGPQFIFQYYEKEERGRGNFPDRFSARQFPNYSSELNVNALLLGDSALYLCASSPSRVGAGKLFFGSGTQLSVL.

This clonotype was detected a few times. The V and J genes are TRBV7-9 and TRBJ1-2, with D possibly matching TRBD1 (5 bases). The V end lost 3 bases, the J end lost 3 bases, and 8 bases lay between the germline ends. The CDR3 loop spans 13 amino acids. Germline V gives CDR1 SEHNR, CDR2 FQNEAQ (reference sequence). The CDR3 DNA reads TGTGCCAGCAGCTTGACAGAGTACTATGGCTACACCTTC. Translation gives CASSLTEYYGYTF.

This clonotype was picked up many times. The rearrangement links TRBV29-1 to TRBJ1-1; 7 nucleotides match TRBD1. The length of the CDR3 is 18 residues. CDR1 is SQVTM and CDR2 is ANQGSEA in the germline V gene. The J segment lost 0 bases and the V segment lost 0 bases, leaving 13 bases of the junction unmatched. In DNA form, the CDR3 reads TGCAGCGTTGAAGATCCCTCCCCAGGGGGGGTCCTGAACACTGAAGCTTTCTTT. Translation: CSVEDPSPGGVLNTEAFF.

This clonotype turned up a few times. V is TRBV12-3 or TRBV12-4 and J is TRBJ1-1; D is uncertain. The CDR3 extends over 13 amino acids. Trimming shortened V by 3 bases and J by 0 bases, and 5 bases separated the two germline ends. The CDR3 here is CASSFEVNTEAFF. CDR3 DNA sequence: TGTGCCAGCAGTTTTGAGGTGAACACTGAAGCTTTCTTT.

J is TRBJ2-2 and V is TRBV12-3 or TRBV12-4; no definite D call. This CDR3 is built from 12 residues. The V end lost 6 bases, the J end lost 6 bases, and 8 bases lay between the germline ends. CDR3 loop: CASSPLAGELFF. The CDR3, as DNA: TGTGCCAGCAGCCCCTTAGCCGGGGAGCTGTTTTTT.

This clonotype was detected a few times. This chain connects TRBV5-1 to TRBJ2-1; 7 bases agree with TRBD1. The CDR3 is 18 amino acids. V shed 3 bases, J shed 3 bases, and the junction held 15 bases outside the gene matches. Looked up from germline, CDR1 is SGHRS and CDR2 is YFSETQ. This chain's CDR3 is CASSSEQGVRRYYNEQFF. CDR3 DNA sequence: TGCGCCAGCAGCTCTGAGCAGGGGGTCCGTAGGTACTACAATGAGCAGTTCTTC.

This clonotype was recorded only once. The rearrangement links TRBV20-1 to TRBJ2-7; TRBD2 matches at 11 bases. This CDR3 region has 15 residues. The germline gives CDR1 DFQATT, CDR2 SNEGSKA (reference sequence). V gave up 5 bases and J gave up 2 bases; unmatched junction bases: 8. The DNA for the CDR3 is TGCAGTGCTTCCCGCGGGACTAGCGGCGCCTACGAGCAGTACTTC. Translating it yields CSASRGTSGAYEQYF.

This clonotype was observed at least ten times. The CDR3 DNA follows: TGCAGTGCTAGAGTCGCTGGGACGTTGGAGCAGTACTTC. It encodes CSARVAGTLEQYF. The V gene is TRBV20-1, the J gene TRBJ2-7, with D perhaps matching TRBD1 or TRBD2 (5 bases each). Trimming stripped 1 base from V and 7 bases from J, with 14 bases between. This CDR3 comprises 13 residues. Germline CDR1 reads DFQATT; CDR2 reads SNEGSKA (reference sequence).

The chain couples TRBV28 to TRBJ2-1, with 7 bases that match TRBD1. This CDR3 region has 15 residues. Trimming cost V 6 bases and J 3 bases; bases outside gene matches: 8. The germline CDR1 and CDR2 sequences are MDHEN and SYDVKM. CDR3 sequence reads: CASSPDRVGYNEQFF. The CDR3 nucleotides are TGTGCCAGCAGCCCCGACAGGGTGGGCTACAATGAGCAGTTCTTC.

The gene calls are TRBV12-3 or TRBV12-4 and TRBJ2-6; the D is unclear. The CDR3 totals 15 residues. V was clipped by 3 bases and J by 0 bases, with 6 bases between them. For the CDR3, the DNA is TGTGCCAGCAGTTTTCGGCTCTCTGGGGCCAACGTCCTGACTTTC. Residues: CASSFRLSGANVLTF.

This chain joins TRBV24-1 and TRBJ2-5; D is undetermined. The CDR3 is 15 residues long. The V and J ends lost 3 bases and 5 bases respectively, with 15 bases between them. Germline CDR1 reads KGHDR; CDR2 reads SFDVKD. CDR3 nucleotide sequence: TGTGCCACCAGTGATAACCCCGGCAATAAGGAGACCCAGTACTTC. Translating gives CATSDNPGNKETQYF.